Listed below are T cell receptor beta chains from one sample, sequenced in a study of T cell changes during pregnancy in multiple sclerosis. The method was immunoSEQ multiplex PCR; TCRdb's version includes in-frame clones alone and lacks a portion of them. The sample has some 48,000 clones, about 95% seen once. The material was peripheral blood, obtained in the second trimester of pregnancy. All receptors come from a female donor with multiple sclerosis, enrolled in a pregnancy study. Each CDR3 is given with its conserved first and last residue. The order of the fields is clone size, J gene, V gene, D gene, CDR3 DNA, CDR3 protein. D genes are given only for firm matches. Where a row states a size, it is once, few, many or the class of an expanded clone; other rows omit it.

abundance: .
j_gene: TRBJ2-1
v_gene: TRBV7-6
d_gene: TRBD2
CDR3nt: TGTGCCAGCAGCTTAGAATTGGGACTAGCGGCCCAGCAGTTCTTC
CDR3aa: CASSLELGLAAQQFF

abundance: .
j_gene: TRBJ2-7
v_gene: TRBV6-1
d_gene: .
CDR3nt: TGTGCCAGCGGCAGGATCACCTACGAGCAGTACTTC
CDR3aa: CASGRITYEQYF

abundance: .
j_gene: TRBJ2-1
v_gene: TRBV6-1
d_gene: .
CDR3nt: TGTGCCAGCAGTCTACGCGGGTCCTCCTACAATGAGCAGTTCTTC
CDR3aa: CASSLRGSSYNEQFF

abundance: .
j_gene: TRBJ1-5
v_gene: TRBV19
d_gene: TRBD1
CDR3nt: TGTGCCAGTAGGACAGGGGCACCAAATCAGCCCCAGCATTTT
CDR3aa: CASRTGAPNQPQHF

abundance: .
j_gene: TRBJ2-1
v_gene: TRBV27
d_gene: .
CDR3nt: TGTGCCAGCAGTGCCTCCGCACTAGGGCGCGACCAGCAGTTCTTC
CDR3aa: CASSASALGRDQQFF

abundance: few
j_gene: TRBJ2-1
v_gene: TRBV4-2
d_gene: .
CDR3nt: TGTGCCAGCAGCCCCCTGCGAGAAGAGCAGTTCTTC
CDR3aa: CASSPLREEQFF

abundance: few
j_gene: TRBJ2-5
v_gene: TRBV7-3
d_gene: TRBD2
CDR3nt: TGTGCCAGCAGCAGAGCGGGAGGGCCACAGTACTTC
CDR3aa: CASSRAGGPQYF

abundance: .
j_gene: TRBJ2-5
v_gene: TRBV19
d_gene: TRBD2
CDR3nt: TGTGCCAGTAGTCAATGGACTAGCGGGAGCCAAGAGACCCAGTACTTC
CDR3aa: CASSQWTSGSQETQYF

abundance: .
j_gene: TRBJ2-3
v_gene: TRBV9
d_gene: TRBD2
CDR3nt: TGTGCCAGCAGCGTGGTAGCGGGAGGTTGGACAGATACGCAGTATTTT
CDR3aa: CASSVVAGGWTDTQYF

abundance: .
j_gene: TRBJ2-2
v_gene: TRBV4-1
d_gene: TRBD1
CDR3nt: TGCGCCAGCAGCTGGACCTCGACAGGGGGCAACACCGGGGAGCTGTTTTTT
CDR3aa: CASSWTSTGGNTGELFF

abundance: .
j_gene: TRBJ2-7
v_gene: TRBV2
d_gene: .
CDR3nt: TGTGCCAGCAGTGGGGGCTCGACCGAGCAGTACTTC
CDR3aa: CASSGGSTEQYF

abundance: .
j_gene: TRBJ1-1
v_gene: TRBV27
d_gene: TRBD1
CDR3nt: TGTGCCAGCTCCCAGGGACAGATCACTGAAGCTTTCTTT
CDR3aa: CASSQGQITEAFF

abundance: .
j_gene: TRBJ1-5
v_gene: TRBV30
d_gene: .
CDR3nt: TGTGCCTGGAGTAACGACGGGGAACGCCCAGGCAATCAGCCCCAGCATTTT
CDR3aa: CAWSNDGERPGNQPQHF

abundance: .
j_gene: TRBJ1-1
v_gene: TRBV5-1
d_gene: .
CDR3nt: TGCGCCAGCAGCTTGGAGCACACTGAAGCTTTCTTT
CDR3aa: CASSLEHTEAFF

abundance: .
j_gene: TRBJ2-3
v_gene: TRBV6-1
d_gene: TRBD2
CDR3nt: TGTGCCAGCAGTGAAGGTAGCGGGGGGGATACGCAGTATTTT
CDR3aa: CASSEGSGGDTQYF

abundance: .
j_gene: TRBJ2-1
v_gene: TRBV11-3
d_gene: TRBD2
CDR3nt: TGTGCCAGCAGCTTAGTACCGGGAGGAGACAATGAGCAGTTCTTC
CDR3aa: CASSLVPGGDNEQFF

abundance: .
j_gene: TRBJ2-1
v_gene: TRBV2
d_gene: TRBD2
CDR3nt: TGTGCCAGCAGTATCCTCGGGGGGGAGCAGTTCTTC
CDR3aa: CASSILGGEQFF

abundance: .
j_gene: TRBJ2-3
v_gene: TRBV6-4
d_gene: TRBD1
CDR3nt: TGTGCCAGCAGTGAACAGGGGTCGCGGACAGATACGCAGTATTTT
CDR3aa: CASSEQGSRTDTQYF

abundance: once
j_gene: TRBJ1-2
v_gene: TRBV5-1
d_gene: .
CDR3nt: TGCGCCAGCAGCCTGGAGGGGGTAATGCCTTCTAACTATGGCTACACCTTC
CDR3aa: CASSLEGVMPSNYGYTF

abundance: .
j_gene: TRBJ2-1
v_gene: TRBV19
d_gene: .
CDR3nt: TGTGCCAGTAGTCGGGGGAGCTCCTACAATGAGCAGTTCTTC
CDR3aa: CASSRGSSYNEQFF

abundance: .
j_gene: TRBJ2-2
v_gene: TRBV6-5
d_gene: TRBD1
CDR3nt: TGTGCCAGCAGTTACGCGGACAGGGCCGGCGGGGAGCTGTTTTTT
CDR3aa: CASSYADRAGGELFF

abundance: .
j_gene: TRBJ1-1
v_gene: TRBV27
d_gene: .
CDR3nt: TGTGCCAGCAGTTTAGGAGCCACTCTGGACACTGAAGCTTTCTTT
CDR3aa: CASSLGATLDTEAFF

abundance: .
j_gene: TRBJ2-1
v_gene: TRBV6-1
d_gene: TRBD2
CDR3nt: TGTGCCAGCAGTGAAGCGGGGACTAGCGGGAGTTTTTACAATGAGCAGTTCTTC
CDR3aa: CASSEAGTSGSFYNEQFF

abundance: .
j_gene: TRBJ2-2
v_gene: TRBV28
d_gene: TRBD2
CDR3nt: TGTGCCAGCAGACTAGCGACCGGGGAGCTGTTTTTT
CDR3aa: CASRLATGELFF

abundance: .
j_gene: TRBJ2-1
v_gene: TRBV5-5
d_gene: TRBD2
CDR3nt: TGTGCCAGCAGCTTTCGGGCGGGAGGGCCCCTCCGCTCCTACAATGAGCAGTTCTTC
CDR3aa: CASSFRAGGPLRSYNEQFF

abundance: .
j_gene: TRBJ2-5
v_gene: TRBV9
d_gene: TRBD2
CDR3nt: TGTGCCAGCAGCGTAGGGGCGGGGGGGGGTCAAGAGACCCAGTACTTC
CDR3aa: CASSVGAGGGQETQYF

abundance: .
j_gene: TRBJ1-1
v_gene: TRBV19
d_gene: .
CDR3nt: TGTGCCAGTAGTGTTATAGACCGGAGCACTGAAGCTTTCTTT
CDR3aa: CASSVIDRSTEAFF

abundance: .
j_gene: TRBJ2-1
v_gene: TRBV7-9
d_gene: .
CDR3nt: TGTGCCAGCAGCTTAGACGGGTCAGGGTATGGGTTCTTC
CDR3aa: CASSLDGSGYGFF

abundance: .
j_gene: TRBJ2-7
v_gene: TRBV5-1
d_gene: .
CDR3nt: TGCGCCAGCAGCTCGGGACTCCAGAGAAACTACGAGCAGTACTTC
CDR3aa: CASSSGLQRNYEQYF

abundance: once
j_gene: TRBJ2-1
v_gene: TRBV5-4
d_gene: TRBD2
CDR3nt: TGTGCCAGCAGCGGAGGACTAGCGGGGGGTTCGAATGAGCAGTTCTTC
CDR3aa: CASSGGLAGGSNEQFF

abundance: .
j_gene: TRBJ2-2
v_gene: TRBV14
d_gene: .
CDR3nt: TGTGCCAGCAGCCAAGATCCCCCCACATCAATGAATTACACCGGGGAGCTGTTTTTT
CDR3aa: CASSQDPPTSMNYTGELFF

abundance: once
j_gene: TRBJ2-6
v_gene: TRBV2
d_gene: .
CDR3nt: TGTGCCAGCGGCCGGGGGGCCGGGGCCAACGTCCTGACTTTC
CDR3aa: CASGRGAGANVLTF

abundance: .
j_gene: TRBJ1-5
v_gene: TRBV7-6
d_gene: TRBD1
CDR3nt: TGTGCCAGCAGCTTAGGGACAGGGGCTAGCAATCAGCCCCAGCATTTT
CDR3aa: CASSLGTGASNQPQHF

abundance: .
j_gene: TRBJ2-3
v_gene: TRBV5-1
d_gene: .
CDR3nt: TGCGCCAGCAGCTTTCTCCCCTTAGCTACAGATACGCAGTATTTT
CDR3aa: CASSFLPLATDTQYF

abundance: .
j_gene: TRBJ1-1
v_gene: TRBV29-1
d_gene: TRBD1
CDR3nt: TGCAGCGTTGAGGGACAGGGTGGGATCCCCTATGAAGCTTTCTTT
CDR3aa: CSVEGQGGIPYEAFF

abundance: .
j_gene: TRBJ2-6
v_gene: TRBV5-4
d_gene: TRBD1
CDR3nt: TGTGCCAGCAGCTTGAGGGGGACAGGGGAATCTGGGGCCAACGTCCTGACTTTC
CDR3aa: CASSLRGTGESGANVLTF

abundance: .
j_gene: TRBJ1-2
v_gene: TRBV7-8
d_gene: .
CDR3nt: TGTGCCAGCAGCTTGACAGCGAATGGCTACACCTTC
CDR3aa: CASSLTANGYTF

abundance: .
j_gene: TRBJ1-5
v_gene: TRBV5-1
d_gene: TRBD1
CDR3nt: TGCGCCAGCAGTCCAGGGACAGAGAATCAGCCCCAGCATTTT
CDR3aa: CASSPGTENQPQHF

abundance: .
j_gene: TRBJ2-7
v_gene: TRBV5-1
d_gene: .
CDR3nt: TGCGCCAGCAGCTTGACTCAGGGGTACGAGCAGTACTTC
CDR3aa: CASSLTQGYEQYF

abundance: .
j_gene: TRBJ2-3
v_gene: TRBV11-3
d_gene: TRBD2
CDR3nt: TGTGCCAGCAGCCTCGGACTAGCGGGGGCCGCAGATACGCAGTATTTT
CDR3aa: CASSLGLAGAADTQYF

abundance: .
j_gene: TRBJ2-1
v_gene: TRBV5-4
d_gene: .
CDR3nt: TGTGCCAGCAGCTTGGGTGGAGCGAGCTCCTACAATGAGCAGTTCTTC
CDR3aa: CASSLGGASSYNEQFF